What follows describes a single T cell receptor beta chain. This clone's antigen is unknown. Per-base quality was not reported, and no clone a single base away is much larger than it. The sample is drawn from a study of shared T cell receptors in the human thymus (dated by TCRdb to the early 2020s). Some background on the complete study: The study examined how self-reactive, shared T-cell receptor alpha chains are generated in the human thymus.

From its cysteine to its phenylalanine, the CDR3 spans 15 amino acids. Only CDR3 DNA is held: 45 bases, read in frame from base 1. Trimming at the junction amounts to 0 bases on V and 4 bases on J, and the germline ends lie 12 bases apart. The germline V gene sets CDR1 to LGHNA and CDR2 to YNFKEQ. Receptor libraries were prepared by the immunoSEQ multiplex PCR assay. Not all clones reach the TCRdb copy of this immuneACCESS table, which keeps in-frame sequences only. Checked studies attribute under half of the gap to unresolved V genes and leave the rest unexplained. The sample profile shows 500,000 to 850,000 clones; around 87% of them were found once. The biggest ten clones account for 0.0094% of the sample. The same data also went into a second study, on human thymus T cells. As described in the second report: Immunologically healthy infants undergoing open corrective cardiac surgery for congenital heart defects in Finland were used as donors. Thymus tissue was collected as surgical resects that were removed during corrective cardiac surgery. V and J gene segment usage appeared biased in both thymic and peripheral blood repertoires. The related research found that thymic TCR repertoires overlapped highly between unrelated individuals. TCR alpha and beta repertoires from fewer than ten infant thymus samples and four related peripheral blood samples were characterized in the study. The cohort included about 6 male and a couple of female infants, with donor ages spanning 7 to 244 days. Thymocytes were freed from the tissue by mechanical means and kept at -70 degrees C as pellets of roughly 9-34 million cells. Genomic DNA was extracted from frozen cell pellets with a QIAsymphony instrument. TCRB and TCRAD loci were amplified from a standardized quantity of quality-controlled genomic DNA using the immunoSEQ multiplex PCR assay. The amplicons covered the V(D)J region and were long enough to include the CDR3 and to identify the V and J genes. The amplicons were sequenced on an Illumina platform via the commercial immunoSEQ service. Primer bias and sequencing errors were corrected as previously described, and TCRAD and TCRB definitions were based on the IMGT database. Repertoires were analysed with immunoSEQ Analyzer 3.0 and VDJTools, covering basic statistics, V/J segment usage, diversity estimates, rarefaction and pairwise overlap. Diversity was estimated with Chao1, ChaoE, Efron-Thisted, Shannon and inverse Simpson indices, and also on datasets down-sampled to the smallest sample. Repertoire overlap was assessed by strict matching of CDR3 nucleotide sequence, V gene and J gene, and clustering was done by Jaccard-based multidimensional scaling. On average, thymus samples yielded around 800,000 unique TCRB clonotypes, whereas blood samples yielded 75,000 to 95,000.

Sequencing was performed on thymocytes. This TCR was recovered from a boy under two years old with a congenital heart defect. Donor details come from another sample of the same person, matched by shared clones. The chain uses TRBV4-2 and TRBJ1-2, and the D gene may be TRBD1, 6 bases matching. The encoded CDR3 is CASSQDQGFGYGYTF. DNA sequence: TGTGCCAGCAGCCAAGATCAGGGGTTCGGCTATGGCTACACCTTC.